The rows below give T cell receptor beta chains drawn from one sample of a study of CD8+CD57+ T cells in acquired aplastic anemia. TCRdb reanalysed the reads using MiXCR and keeps one entry per CDR3 protein. The table lists about 170,000 distinct CDR3 sequences, more than 45% of them singletons. Specimen: sorted CD4+, CD8+, or CD8+CD57+ T cells (not recorded which) from PBMCs. The receptor set was obtained from a human donor with aplastic anemia. CDR3s include the opening cysteine and the closing phenylalanine or tryptophan. D genes are given only for firm matches. Only some rows state a clone size, as once, few, many or a class for expanded clones.

D | size | J | length | V | DNA | CDR3
- | many | TRBJ2-1 | 17 | TRBV11-2 | TGTGCCAGCAGCTTAGTTCAGGTGGGGGCCCGAGGGAATGAGCAGTTCTTC | CASSLVQVGARGNEQFF
TRBD2 | - | TRBJ2-3 | 16 | TRBV12-3/TRBV12-4 | TGTGCCAGCAGTGAGACTAGCGGGGTCGCCACAGATACGCAGTATTTT | CASSETSGVATDTQYF
- | - | TRBJ1-5 | 15 | TRBV10-2 | TGCGCCAGCAGTGAAGTTCGGGAAGGGAATCAGCCCCAGCATTTT | CASSEVREGNQPQHF
- | - | TRBJ1-2 | 12 | TRBV2 | TGTGCCAGCAGTGAAGAGGGATTGGGCTACACCTTC | CASSEEGLGYTF
- | - | TRBJ2-7 | 15 | TRBV2 | TGTGCCAGCAGAGAGGGCAGACAAGCGTCCTACGAGCAGTACTTC | CASREGRQASYEQYF
TRBD1 | many | TRBJ2-7 | 14 | TRBV5-1 | TGCGCCAGCAGCTTGGCACAGGGGTTGTACGAGCAGTACTTC | CASSLAQGLYEQYF
TRBD1 | - | TRBJ1-1 | 13 | TRBV6-5 | TGTGCCAGCAACCCCACAGGGGGCCTTGGAGCTTTCTTT | CASNPTGGLGAFF
- | - | TRBJ1-2 | 13 | TRBV10-2 | - | CASSTSGLHGYTF
TRBD2 | - | TRBJ2-3 | 17 | TRBV11-2 | TGTGCCTGCAGCCCGGTGGGACTAGCCCTTCACACAGATACGCAGTATTTT | CACSPVGLALHTDTQYF
TRBD1 | many | TRBJ1-2 | 16 | TRBV20-1 | TGCAGTGCTAGAACCACAGGGGGCGGGAATAACTATGGCTACACCTTC | CSARTTGGGNNYGYTF
TRBD1 | many | TRBJ2-1 | 15 | TRBV20-1 | TGCAGTGCGCCGGGACAGGACTACAGTTACAATGAGCAGTTCTTC | CSAPGQDYSYNEQFF
- | - | TRBJ2-7 | 13 | TRBV7-9 | TGTGCCAGCAGCTTCTCGGGGGAAGACGAGCAGTACTTC | CASSFSGEDEQYF
- | many | TRBJ1-1 | 16 | TRBV19 | TGTGCCAGTAGTATTGGTCCGAAACTACCTAACACTGAAGCTTTCTTT | CASSIGPKLPNTEAFF
- | many | TRBJ1-2 | 11 | TRBV2 | TGTGCCAGCAGTGATTTCTATGGCTACACCTTC | CASSDFYGYTF
- | many | TRBJ1-5 | 15 | TRBV7-2 | TGTGCCAGCAGCTTAGCAGGGAGCGCAAATCAGCCCCAGCATTTT | CASSLAGSANQPQHF
TRBD1 | many | TRBJ1-5 | 16 | TRBV7-9 | TGTGCCAGCAGCGCCCGGGACAGCAATAGCAATCAGCCCCAGCATTTT | CASSARDSNSNQPQHF
- | many | TRBJ2-7 | 15 | TRBV6-1 | TGTGCCAGCAGCCGGGCCCGGGTTGGGTCCTACGAGCAGTACTTC | CASSRARVGSYEQYF
- | - | TRBJ2-4 | 16 | TRBV25-1 | TGTGCCAGCAGTGCCCGGGAGAGGTTAGCCAAAAACATTCAGTACTTC | CASSARERLAKNIQYF
- | many | TRBJ2-4 | 16 | TRBV5-1 | TGCGCCAGCAGCTTGGCCTATGGGGGGTCCAAAAACATTCAGTACTTC | CASSLAYGGSKNIQYF
TRBD1 | once | TRBJ1-1 | 12 | TRBV29-1 | TGCAGCGTGGACAGGGCGGGCGCTGAAGCTTTCTTT | CSVDRAGAEAFF
TRBD2 | - | TRBJ2-3 | 15 | TRBV29-1 | TGCAGCGTCGCGGGACTAGCGGACAGGGCAGATACGCAGTATTTT | CSVAGLADRADTQYF
- | - | TRBJ1-1 | 13 | TRBV7-9 | TGTGCCATCATACGGCGGAGGAACACTGAAGCTTTCTTT | CAIIRRRNTEAFF
- | - | TRBJ2-3 | 16 | TRBV27 | TGTGCCAGCAGGCGCACCTCGACTTTGGGCACAGATACGCAGTATTTT | CASRRTSTLGTDTQYF
- | many | TRBJ2-1 | 17 | TRBV4-2 | TGTGCCAGCAGCGACGATTGGGGTTGGAACTCCTACAATGAGCAGTTCTTC | CASSDDWGWNSYNEQFF
TRBD1 | - | TRBJ1-1 | 15 | TRBV7-3 | TGTGCCAGCAGCTTAGACAGGGGGATGAACATTGAAGCTTTCTTT | CASSLDRGMNIEAFF
- | - | TRBJ1-1 | 14 | TRBV15 | TGTGCCACCAGCAGAGATCGGCCTCTCCAGCTGCCTTTCTTT | CATSRDRPLQLPFF
TRBD1 | - | TRBJ2-7 | 16 | TRBV5-1 | TGCGCCAGCAGCTTGGGGGGGACAGGGGGTGGCTACGAGCAGTACTTC | CASSLGGTGGGYEQYF
TRBD2 | many | TRBJ2-1 | 16 | TRBV3-1 | TGTGCCAGCAGCCTAACTAGCGGGACATCCTACAATGAGCAGTTCTTC | CASSLTSGTSYNEQFF
TRBD1 | - | TRBJ1-5 | 15 | TRBV10-3 | TGTGCCGTAACCCTATCACAGACAGGGGACCAGCCCCAGCATTTT | CAVTLSQTGDQPQHF
- | - | TRBJ2-3 | 15 | TRBV18 | TGTGCCAGCTCACCGTGGGGGCGCGGCTCAGATACGCAGTATTTT | CASSPWGRGSDTQYF
- | many | TRBJ2-1 | 13 | TRBV12-3/TRBV12-4 | TGTGCCAGCAGTTTAGGACAGTACAATGAGCAGTTCTTC | CASSLGQYNEQFF
- | many | TRBJ2-7 | 15 | TRBV5-1 | TGCGCCAGCAGCCCCCAATCGACAGTTCCATACGAGCAGTACTTC | CASSPQSTVPYEQYF
- | - | TRBJ1-5 | 15 | TRBV25-1 | TGTGCCAGCAGTGGGGCAGGGCGAGGCAATCAGCCCCAGCATTTT | CASSGAGRGNQPQHF
- | - | TRBJ1-1 | 12 | TRBV10-3 | TGTGCCATCAGAGGCAGAACAACTGAAGCTTTCTTT | CAIRGRTTEAFF
- | many | TRBJ1-1 | 15 | TRBV15 | TGTGCCACCAGCAGAGATCAAGGTCTCGGCACTGAAGCTTTCTTT | CATSRDQGLGTEAFF
- | - | TRBJ1-2 | 14 | TRBV12-3/TRBV12-4 | TGTGCCAGCAGCCCAGGGGAAGGTCGAAATGGCTACACCTTC | CASSPGEGRNGYTF
- | - | TRBJ2-5 | 11 | TRBV20-1 | TGCAGTGCTAGCGGTCTGGGGACCCAGTACTTC | CSASGLGTQYF
- | few | TRBJ1-2 | 12 | TRBV7-2 | TGTGCCAGCAGCTTAGTGTTCGTTGGCTACACCTTC | CASSLVFVGYTF
- | - | TRBJ1-2 | 13 | TRBV29-1 | TGCAGCGTAACGACAGGAGCTAACTATGGCTACACCTTC | CSVTTGANYGYTF
- | - | TRBJ1-5 | 14 | TRBV2 | TGTGCCAGCAGTGATGGGACTGTGAATCAGCCCCAGCATTTT | CASSDGTVNQPQHF
TRBD2 | once | TRBJ2-1 | 16 | TRBV7-2 | TGTGCCAGCAGCTTAGGGACTAGCGGGAGACTCAATGAGCAGTTCTTC | CASSLGTSGRLNEQFF
TRBD1 | many | TRBJ2-5 | 16 | TRBV24-1 | TGTGCCACCAGCGAACCTACAGGGGCCCCTCAAGAGACCCAGTACTTC | CATSEPTGAPQETQYF
- | - | TRBJ2-7 | 13 | TRBV7-8 | TGTGCCAGCAGCTTAGCTCACCCCTACGAGCAGTACTTC | CASSLAHPYEQYF
TRBD1 | many | TRBJ2-3 | 14 | TRBV12-3/TRBV12-4 | TGTGCCAGCAGTTTGGACAGGAGCACAGATACGCAGTATTTT | CASSLDRSTDTQYF
- | few | TRBJ2-7 | 14 | TRBV7-2 | TGTGCCAGCAGCTTAGGGTTGGGATCCTACGAGCAGTACTTC | CASSLGLGSYEQYF
- | many | TRBJ2-2 | 13 | TRBV7-8 | TGTGCCAGCAGCTTAGTCGACACCGGGGAGCTGTTTTTT | CASSLVDTGELFF
- | few | TRBJ2-5 | 15 | TRBV10-3 | TGTGCCATCAGTGAGGCAGGGGCGGCGGAGGAGACCCAGTACTTC | CAISEAGAAEETQYF
- | - | TRBJ1-2 | 12 | TRBV7-2 | TGTGCCAGCAGCACCCATGTCGGGGAGACGACCTTC | CASSTHVGETTF
- | - | TRBJ1-1 | 14 | TRBV5-1 | TGCGCCAGCAGCTTGGCAGGGTTGAGCACTGAAGCTTTCTTT | CASSLAGLSTEAFF
- | - | TRBJ2-1 | 11 | TRBV9 | TGTGCCACCACTCGGGGAAATGAGCAGTTCTTC | CATTRGNEQFF
- | few | TRBJ2-7 | 13 | TRBV19 | TGTGCCAGTAGTCCCCGGGACCTCCGGGAGCAGTACTTC | CASSPRDLREQYF
TRBD1 | few | TRBJ2-1 | 17 | TRBV5-1 | TGCGCCAGCAGCCACCGGACAGGGGAGAGTTTTTACAATGAGCAGTTCTTC | CASSHRTGESFYNEQFF
- | many | TRBJ1-3 | 15 | TRBV14 | TGTGCCAGCAGCTCACCCGGCAGGGCTGGAAACACCATATATTTT | CASSSPGRAGNTIYF
- | - | TRBJ1-6 | 15 | TRBV7-9 | TGTGCCAGCAGCTTAGGCAGGACCTATAATTCACCCCTCCACTTT | CASSLGRTYNSPLHF
TRBD1 | few | TRBJ2-3 | 18 | TRBV18 | TGTGCCAGCTCACCACCTCTACGGTTGGACAGGGCGGCAGATACGCAGTATTTT | CASSPPLRLDRAADTQYF
TRBD2 | - | TRBJ2-5 | 20 | TRBV9 | TGTGCCAGCAGCGCCCGAATCGGACTAGCGGGGCTCAACCGGAAAGAGACCCAGTACTTC | CASSARIGLAGLNRKETQYF
TRBD1 | - | TRBJ1-2 | 13 | TRBV29-1 | TGCAGCGTTGCTCTGGGACAGGGGATGGGCTACACCTTC | CSVALGQGMGYTF
TRBD1 | - | TRBJ2-1 | 17 | TRBV6-2/TRBV6-3 | TGTGCCAGCAGTTACTCGAGAGGGACAGGGAATTACAATGAGCAGTTCTTC | CASSYSRGTGNYNEQFF
- | many | TRBJ2-7 | 16 | TRBV7-6 | TGTGCCAGCAGCTCACTAGCGGGACAGGGGTTTGACGAGCAGTACTTC | CASSSLAGQGFDEQYF